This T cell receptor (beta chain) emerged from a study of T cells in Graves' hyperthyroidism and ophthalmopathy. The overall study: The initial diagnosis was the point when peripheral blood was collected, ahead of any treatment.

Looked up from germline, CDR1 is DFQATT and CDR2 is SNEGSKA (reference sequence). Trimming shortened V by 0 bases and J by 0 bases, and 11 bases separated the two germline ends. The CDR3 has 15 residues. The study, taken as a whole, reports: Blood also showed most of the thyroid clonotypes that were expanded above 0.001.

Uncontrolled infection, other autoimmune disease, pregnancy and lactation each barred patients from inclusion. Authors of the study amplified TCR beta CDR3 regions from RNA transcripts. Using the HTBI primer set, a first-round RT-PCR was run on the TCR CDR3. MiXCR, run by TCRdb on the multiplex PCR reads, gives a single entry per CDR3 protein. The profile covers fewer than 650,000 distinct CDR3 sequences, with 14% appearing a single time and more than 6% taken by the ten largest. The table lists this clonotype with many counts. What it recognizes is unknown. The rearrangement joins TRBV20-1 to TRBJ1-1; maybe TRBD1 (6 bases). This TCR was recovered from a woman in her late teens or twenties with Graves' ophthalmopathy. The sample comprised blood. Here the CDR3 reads CSARDSQGMNTEAFF. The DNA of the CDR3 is TGCAGTGCTAGAGACTCCCAGGGGATGAACACTGAAGCTTTCTTT.